This passage covers 20 T cell receptor beta chains from one sample sequenced in a study of regulatory T cells in long-lasting Graves disease. Time point of the sample: persistent/refractory GD, antithyroid drugs over 5 years with positive TRAb. Extracted PBMC RNA gave rise to the TCR library. To make TCR beta libraries, researchers used iRepertoire HTBI primers and Arm-PCR of CDR3 regions. TCRdb ran MiXCR on the multiplex PCR reads and lists one entry per CDR3 protein. The data show some 430,000 distinct CDR3 sequences, with roughly 21% seen just once and over 6% held by the top ten. The specimen comprised peripheral blood mononuclear cells (PBMCs), sampled when the disease was refractory, from a patient treated with antithyroid drugs. The receptors come from a female donor with Graves disease.

This chain uses TRBV14 with TRBJ1-1, with D uncertain. V was trimmed by 2 bases and J by 0 bases, leaving 10 bases between them. CDR1 and CDR2 (germline): SGHDN, FVKESK. The CDR3 consists of 15 residues. The CDR3, as DNA: TGTGCCAGCAGCCAATTAAAGACATTGAACACTGAAGCTTTCTTT. This codes for CASSQLKTLNTEAFF.

This clonotype was counted a few times. The rearrangement joins TRBV29-1 to TRBJ2-7, with 7 bases fitting TRBD2. CDR3 size: 12 residues. V was clipped by 3 bases and J by 4 bases; unmatched bases: 3. CDR1 SQVTM and CDR2 ANQGSEA come from the germline V gene. CDR3: CSVEDGGYEQYF. DNA of the CDR3: TGCAGCGTTGAGGACGGGGGGTACGAGCAGTACTTC.

This clonotype appeared a few times. The V call is TRBV28, the J call TRBJ2-3; D is unclear. This CDR3 has 12 amino acids. V gave up 5 bases and J gave up 4 bases, with 7 bases separating them. Germline V lookup: CDR1 MDHEN, CDR2 SYDVKM. The CDR3 DNA reads TGTGCCAGCAGTACCACTGCAGATACGCAGTATTTT. Amino acids: CASSTTADTQYF.

There are many counts of this clonotype. The chain has TRBV6-1 and TRBJ2-5; a weak D match, TRBD1 (6 bases). From germline, CDR1 is MNHNS and CDR2 SASEGT. Trimming took 7 bases from V and 0 from J, leaving 12 bases between them. This CDR3 region has 14 residues. CDR3 residues: CASKVGQYQETQYF. The CDR3 coding sequence is TGTGCCAGCAAAGTAGGACAGTACCAAGAGACCCAGTACTTC.

As to this clonotype: In this CDR3 the conserved last residue, phenylalanine or tryptophan, is missing, so a read error is likely. This rearrangement joins TRBV20-1 to TRBJ2-7, with no clear D. The CDR3 covers 11 residues. Trimming took 1 base from V and 4 from J, leaving 5 bases between them. Germline CDR1 is DFQATT and CDR2 is SNEGSKA (reference sequence). In nucleotides, the CDR3 is TGCAGTGCTAGAGGATTTTACGAGCAGTACCTC. Amino acids: CSARGFYEQYL.

In its sample, this clonotype was seen a few times. The gene calls are TRBV6-1 and TRBJ2-5, with 11 bases identical to TRBD2. The end of the DNA fits TRBJ2-1 better, so the J call may be wrong. Germline lookup yields CDR1 MNHNS and CDR2 SASEGT. CDR3 length: 15 residues. CDR3 amino acids: CATTLSGLAANEQFF. The CDR3, as DNA: TGTGCCACCACCCTATCGGGACTAGCGGCTAATGAGCAGTTCTTC.

J is TRBJ1-2 and V is TRBV19; 7 nucleotides match TRBD1. The CDR3 contains 14 residues. With V trimmed by 5 bases and J by 3 bases, 6 bases remained unmatched. In germline, CDR1 is LNHDA, CDR2 SQIVND (reference sequence). The CDR3 coding sequence is TGTGCCAGTAGTCCGACAGGGTTCGACTATGGCTACACCTTC. This gives the protein CASSPTGFDYGYTF.

This clonotype was seen ten or more times. CDR3 bases: TGCAGCGTCCTGGGACAGGGGGAGGTTGGCTACACCTTC. The encoded protein is CSVLGQGEVGYTF. The chain has TRBV29-1 and TRBJ1-2; 11 bases match TRBD1. CDR1 and CDR2 (germline): SQVTM, ANQGSEA. The CDR3 is made up of 13 amino acids. The V gene end was trimmed by 6 bases and the J gene end by 7 bases; junction bases not matched to a gene: 7.

This clonotype was detected many times. This chain joins TRBV7-9 and TRBJ1-1; D is ambiguous. The CDR3 length is 14 residues. The V end lost 0 bases, the J end lost 3 bases, and 8 bases lay between the germline ends. Per the germline V gene, CDR1 is SEHNR and CDR2 is FQNEAQ (reference sequence). The CDR3 here is CASSLAPGDTEAFF. CDR3 DNA sequence: TGTGCCAGCAGCTTAGCGCCCGGGGACACTGAAGCTTTCTTT. Variable domain in full (rest from reference TRBV7-9 and TRBJ1-1): DTGVSQNPRHKITKRGQNVTFRCDPISEHNRLYWYRQTLGQGPEFLTYFQNEAQLEKSRLLSDRFSAERPKGSFSTLEIQRTEQGDSAMYLCASSLAPGDTEAFFGQGTRLTVV.

This clonotype has only a few counts. The chain links TRBV7-9 to TRBJ1-2; D ambiguous. CDR3 size: 15 residues. The ends were cut back, 1 base at V and 8 bases at J, with 17 bases in the middle. Per the germline V gene, CDR1 is SEHNR and CDR2 is FQNEAQ (reference sequence). The DNA for the CDR3 is TGTGCCAGCAGCTTAGTCGGAGACGGCCGATCCGGCTACACCTTC. It is translated as CASSLVGDGRSGYTF.

There are many counts of this clonotype. The V call is TRBV12-3 or TRBV12-4, the J call TRBJ1-5, with D hard to call. V lost 0 bases and J 6 bases, leaving 12 bases between the germline ends. CDR3 size: 15 residues. CDR3 nucleotide sequence: TGTGCCAGCAGTTTAGCGCCCCTTCTAAGTCAGCCCCAGCATTTT. This sequence encodes CASSLAPLLSQPQHF.

This clonotype occurred many times. The chain combines TRBV5-6 with TRBJ1-2, with D unresolved. CDR1 is SGHDT, CDR2 YYEEEE, per germline. This CDR3 has 13 residues. V shed 0 bases and J shed 3 bases, with 6 bases lying between them. CDR3 bases: TGTGCCAGCAGCTTGGGCTGGTACTATGGCTACACCTTC. Amino acids: CASSLGWYYGYTF. Full variable domain (remainder filled in from reference TRBV5-6 and TRBJ1-2): DAGVTQSPTHLIKTRGQQVTLRCSPKSGHDTVSWYQQALGQGPQFIFQYYEEEERQRGNFPDRFSGHQFPNYSSELNVNALLLGDSALYLCASSLGWYYGYTFGSGTRLTVV.

The chain joins TRBV13 to TRBJ2-1; possibly TRBD2 for D (5 bases). V was shortened by 5 bases and J by 0 bases, with 23 bases between the two germline ends. Per germline, CDR1 PRHDT and CDR2 FYEKMQ (reference sequence). The CDR3 loop spans 19 amino acids. The CDR3 coding sequence is TGTGCCAGCAGCGAGGGAGTCCACCCCACACTTAGCTCCTACAATGAGCAGTTCTTC. This encodes CASSEGVHPTLSSYNEQFF.

To note about this clonotype: This may stem from a read error, because a much larger clone lies one nucleotide away. V and J are TRBV6-2 or TRBV6-3 and TRBJ1-2, with D perhaps TRBD1 (6 bases). CDR1 and CDR2 from the germline V gene are MNHEY and SVGEGT. The CDR3 contains 13 residues. The CDR3 DNA reads as TGTGCCACCCCTACGGGGGCAGGATATGGCAACACCTTC. It encodes CATPTGAGYGNTF.

In this sample, this clonotype turned up many times. The V gene is TRBV2, the J gene TRBJ2-5; the match to TRBD2 covers 8 bases. This CDR3 region has 17 residues. V was pared by 10 bases and J by 1 base, with 17 bases of the junction left unmatched. The germline CDR1 and CDR2 sequences are SNHLY and FYNNEI. CDR3: CATSLRTSRGVQETQYF. The CDR3 DNA follows: TGTGCCACCTCTCTTCGGACTAGCAGAGGGGTCCAAGAGACCCAGTACTTC.

This clonotype has ten or more counts. V gene TRBV29-1 combines with J gene TRBJ1-1, with D hard to call. CDR1 and CDR2 (germline): SQVTM, ANQGSEA. With 4 bases removed from V and 1 base from J, the gap between germline ends came to 10 bases. The CDR3 has 13 amino acids. The CDR3 spells CSVGQITNTEAFF. Here the CDR3 DNA reads TGCAGCGTTGGCCAAATCACGAACACTGAAGCTTTCTTT.

The chain couples TRBV5-1 to TRBJ2-7, with D hard to call. The germline V gene has CDR1 SGHRS and CDR2 YFSETQ. Trimming removed 4 bases at V and 2 bases at J, with 13 bases between. CDR3 length: 14 residues. The CDR3: CASSVTTPPYEQYF. CDR3 DNA sequence: TGCGCCAGCAGCGTCACTACGCCTCCCTACGAGCAGTACTTC.

At least ten counts were recorded for this clonotype. The chain combines TRBV15 with TRBJ2-7, with 11 bases matching TRBD1. Per the germline V gene, CDR1 is LNHNV and CDR2 is YYDKDF (reference sequence). V shed 5 bases and J 3 bases; nucleotides not matched to a gene: 3. This CDR3 region has 14 residues. DNA for the CDR3: TGTGCCACCAGCGCCGGGACAGGGGGCTACGAGCAGTACTTC. The encoded protein is CATSAGTGGYEQYF. The full variable domain, completed using reference TRBV15 and TRBJ2-7, is DAMVIQNPRYQVTQFGKPVTLSCSQTLNHNVMYWYQQKSSQAPKLLFHYYDKDFNNEADTPDNFQSRRPNTSFCFLDIRSPGLGDTAMYLCATSAGTGGYEQYFGPGTRLTVT.

This clonotype came up once. V and J are TRBV4-1 and TRBJ1-4; D unclear. V dropped 1 base and J dropped 7 bases, with 7 bases sitting between them. CDR3 size: 13 residues. Germline CDR1 is MGHRA and CDR2 is YSYEKL. CDR3 DNA sequence: TGCGCCAGCAGCCAAGCGTGGGGTGAAAAACTGTTTTTT. Its protein is CASSQAWGEKLFF.

There are a few counts of this clonotype. This rearrangement joins TRBV12-3 or TRBV12-4 to TRBJ2-1, with D possibly matching TRBD2 (5 bases). The V end was cut by 3 bases, the J end by 9 bases, with 12 bases between. The CDR3 runs 13 residues. The CDR3 nucleotides read TGTGCCAGCAGTTTGGGCTGGGAGACTGAGCAGTTCTTC. This sequence encodes CASSLGWETEQFF.